A single sample gave rise to the 32 T cell receptor beta chains below, sequenced in a study of shared clonotypes between healthy human individuals. Method: immunoSEQ multiplex PCR; TCRdb's copy keeps in-frame clones and lacks some. The sample holds 2 million to 3 million clones; 80% to 95% are singletons and the top ten take roughly 0.39%. Specimen: naive CD4+ T cells from PBMCs. Documented subset: CD45RA+ positively selected. Receptors originate from a man aged 18 to 30 in good health. Some clones in this sample may be carry-over from other donors' samples.

CDR3 nucleotide sequence: TGTGCCAGCAGTTTAGGGGGACCCACCGGCGAGCAGTACTTC. Translating gives CASSLGGPTGEQYF. The chain combines TRBV28 with TRBJ2-7; D may correspond to TRBD1 or TRBD2 (5 bases each). This CDR3 region has 14 residues. Per the germline V gene, CDR1 is MDHEN and CDR2 is SYDVKM. Trimming stripped 2 bases from V and 6 bases from J, with 14 bases between.

The sample holds one count of this clone. The rearrangement joins TRBV2 to TRBJ2-1; 7 bases match TRBD1. Germline values: CDR1 SNHLY, CDR2 FYNNEI. After removal of 8 bases from V and 5 bases from J, the junction contained 6 bases not matched to a gene. The CDR3 has 13 amino acids. The CDR3 sequence: CASAATGDNEQFF. The DNA of the CDR3 is TGTGCCAGCGCGGCCACAGGGGACAATGAGCAGTTCTTC.

V gene TRBV28 combines with J gene TRBJ2-2, with a weak D call TRBD2 (6 bases). The V gene lost 6 bases and the J gene lost 6 bases, with 17 bases spanning the gap. Germline V gene lookup returns CDR1 MDHEN and CDR2 SYDVKM. The CDR3 length is 15 residues. The CDR3 DNA sequence: TGTGCCAGCAGGGTCAGCGGAGGGCGGGCCGGGGAGCTGTTTTTT. As protein: CASRVSGGRAGELFF.

The J gene is TRBJ1-2, the V gene TRBV30; possible D gene TRBD1, 6 bases. The CDR3 length is 13 residues. V was clipped by 3 bases and J by 4 bases, with 12 bases between them. CDR1 and CDR2 (germline): GTSNPN, SVGIG (reference sequence). The CDR3 nucleotides read TGTGCCTGGAGGCAGGGGCTACGCTATGGCTACACCTTC. It is translated as CAWRQGLRYGYTF.

The CDR3: CASSLGASDYEQYF. CDR3 sequence (DNA): TGTGCCAGCAGCTTGGGGGCATCTGATTACGAGCAGTACTTC. The chain couples TRBV7-6 to TRBJ2-7; perhaps TRBD1 as D (6 bases). Germline V gives CDR1 SGHVS, CDR2 FNYEAQ. CDR3 length: 14 amino acids. V was trimmed by 3 bases and J by 4 bases, leaving 13 bases between them.

The chain carries TRBV5-1 and TRBJ2-3, with D tentatively TRBD2 (6 bases). Germline values: CDR1 SGHRS, CDR2 YFSETQ. Deletions cut 3 bases from V and 4 bases from J, with 21 bases between. The CDR3 contains 17 residues. In DNA, the CDR3 is TGCGCCAGCAGCTCTCAGGGCCCAACCTCGGGGGCAGATACGCAGTATTTT. Amino acid sequence: CASSSQGPTSGADTQYF. Variable domain in full (rest from reference TRBV5-1 and TRBJ2-3): KAGVTQTPRYLIKTRGQQVTLSCSPISGHRSVSWYQQTPGQGLQFLFEYFSETQRNKGNFPGRFSGRQFSNSRSEMNVSTLELGDSALYLCASSSQGPTSGADTQYFGPGTRLTVL.

V gene TRBV19 combines with J gene TRBJ2-5; 9 bases line up with TRBD2. Germline trimming cut 5 bases from V and 2 bases from J; bases unmatched to any gene: 6. The CDR3 runs to 15 residues. The germline CDR1 and CDR2 sequences are LNHDA and SQIVND (reference sequence). The CDR3 sequence is CASSPGLALQETQYF. CDR3 bases: TGTGCCAGTAGTCCGGGACTAGCACTACAAGAGACCCAGTACTTC.

This chain joins TRBV28 and TRBJ2-1; D tentatively reads TRBD1 or TRBD2 (5 bases each). From germline, CDR1 is MDHEN and CDR2 SYDVKM. There are 15 residues in the CDR3. Deletions cut 5 bases from V and 2 bases from J, with 13 bases between. Written as DNA, the CDR3 is TGTGCCAGCAGTCCTTCGGGACCCCCCTACAATGAGCAGTTCTTC. As protein: CASSPSGPPYNEQFF.

This clone showed up just a few times. The chain carries TRBV7-6 and TRBJ1-1; D remains ambiguous. This CDR3 comprises 14 residues. V was pared by 4 bases and J by 1 base, with 10 bases between. Per germline, CDR1 SGHVS and CDR2 FNYEAQ. In nucleotides, the CDR3 is TGTGCCAGCAGCTCGTCCGGTGGGAACACTGAAGCTTTCTTT. It specifies CASSSSGGNTEAFF. The full variable domain, rest sourced from reference TRBV7-6 and TRBJ1-1, is GAGVSQSPRYKVTKRGQDVALRCDPISGHVSLYWYRQALGQGPEFLTYFNYEAQQDKSGLPNDRFSAERPEGSISTLTIQRTEQRDSAMYRCASSSSGGNTEAFFGQGTRLTVV.

The chain employs TRBV14 and TRBJ2-1; 9 bases are shared with TRBD1. The germline V gene encodes CDR1 SGHDN and CDR2 FVKESK. This CDR3 is 15 amino acids long. The trim removed 4 bases at V and 7 bases at J, leaving 8 bases unmatched. This chain's CDR3 is CASSPWTGEGNEQFF. The CDR3 DNA reads TGTGCCAGCAGCCCGTGGACAGGGGAGGGGAATGAGCAGTTCTTC.

The rearrangement links TRBV5-5 to TRBJ2-3, with 7 bases aligning to TRBD1. CDR1 is SGHKS, CDR2 YYEKEE, per germline (reference sequence). The CDR3 contains 16 residues. Germline trimming cut 0 bases from V and 3 bases from J; bases unmatched to any gene: 7. CDR3: CASSLGQGPLTDTQYF. As DNA, the CDR3 is TGTGCCAGCAGCTTGGGACAGGGACCGTTGACAGATACGCAGTATTTT.

The V and J genes are TRBV7-2 and TRBJ2-5; 9 bases are a match to TRBD1. V lost 4 bases to trimming and J lost 5 bases; unmatched junction nucleotides: 8. This CDR3 region has 15 residues. Germline lookup yields CDR1 SGHTA and CDR2 FQGNSA. CDR3 coding DNA: TGTGCCAGCAGCTCCAGTTACAGGGGGCGGGAGACCCAGTACTTC. It translates to CASSSSYRGRETQYF.

The gene calls are TRBV6-5 and TRBJ2-7, with TRBD1 matching 9 bases. The CDR3 is 16 amino acids. V lost 4 bases to trimming and J lost 2 bases; unmatched junction nucleotides: 9. Germline V gene sequence: CDR1 MNHEY, CDR2 SVGAGI. The CDR3 sequence: CASSSNLWTGAYEQYF. The CDR3 bases are TGTGCCAGCAGTTCCAACCTTTGGACAGGGGCCTACGAGCAGTACTTC.

This chain connects TRBV2 to TRBJ2-6, with D unresolved. This CDR3 region has 16 residues. Germline-derived CDR1 and CDR2 are SNHLY and FYNNEI. Trimming removed 2 bases from V and 0 bases from J, with 8 bases in between. Here the CDR3 reads CASSENAVSGANVLTF. In DNA form, the CDR3 reads TGTGCCAGCAGTGAAAATGCCGTCTCTGGGGCCAACGTCCTGACTTTC. Full variable domain (rest looked up from reference TRBV2 and TRBJ2-6): EPEVTQTPSHQVTQMGQEVILRCVPISNHLYFYWYRQILGQKVEFLVSFYNNEISEKSEIFDDQFSVERPDGSNFTLKIRSTKLEDSAMYFCASSENAVSGANVLTFGAGSRLTVL.

This clone has just a few counts. J is TRBJ1-2 and V is TRBV4-1; D is ambiguous. This CDR3 is built from 13 residues. Germline loops: CDR1 MGHRA, CDR2 YSYEKL. Trimming took 0 bases from V and 6 from J, leaving 8 bases between them. CDR3 region: CASSQDHRDGYTF. The CDR3 nucleotides read TGCGCCAGCAGCCAAGATCACCGGGATGGCTACACCTTC.

The chain joins TRBV6-5 to TRBJ2-7, with 14 bases fitting TRBD2. V was clipped by 0 bases and J by 6 bases; unmatched bases: 1. The CDR3 is 15 residues long. Germline CDR1 MNHEY, CDR2 SVGAGI. CDR3 nucleotide sequence: TGTGCCAGCAGTTACTCGGGACTAGCGGGAGTCGAGCAGTACTTC. Protein sequence: CASSYSGLAGVEQYF.

The CDR3 DNA reads as TGCGCCAGCAGGTCAGCGGGGAGCTCCTACAATGAGCAGTTCTTC. The encoded protein is CASRSAGSSYNEQFF. This sequence joins TRBV4-1 and TRBJ2-1; 7 bases match TRBD2. Trimming took 6 bases from V and 0 from J; bases not matched to a gene: 5. The germline V gene encodes CDR1 MGHRA and CDR2 YSYEKL. CDR3 length: 15 amino acids.

The chain uses TRBV12-1 and TRBJ1-5; the D segment call TRBD1 is taken from the table without a DNA check. TRBV12-1 is flagged as a pseudogene. This CDR3 region has 16 residues. The CDR3 loop reads CASRPPGTLSNQPQHF. CDR3 nucleotide sequence: TGTGCCAGCAGGCCTCCCGGGACACTGAGCAATCAGCCCCAGCATTTT.

The CDR3 loop reads CASSEPRGGSGNTIYF. The CDR3 DNA sequence: TGTGCCAGCAGCGAGCCCAGGGGGGGATCTGGAAACACCATATATTTT. This sequence joins TRBV7-9 and TRBJ1-3; 7 bases agree with TRBD1. J was trimmed by 1 base and V by 5 bases; bases with no gene match: 8. Germline V lookup: CDR1 SEHNR, CDR2 FQNEAQ (reference sequence). This CDR3 has 16 amino acids.

The rearrangement links TRBV7-2 to TRBJ2-7, with TRBD2 as a possible D gene (7 bases). V lost 5 bases and J 3 bases, leaving 26 bases between the germline ends. CDR1 and CDR2 from the germline V gene are SGHTA and FQGNSA. This CDR3 region has 18 residues. CDR3 amino acids: CASSPSRGRGRALYEQYF. The CDR3 nucleotides read TGTGCCAGCAGCCCATCGAGGGGGAGAGGGAGGGCCCTCTACGAGCAGTACTTC.

The gene calls are TRBV29-1 and TRBJ1-2; tentative D call: TRBD1 (5 bases). CDR3 length equals 13 residues. The ends were cut back, 6 bases at V and 1 base at J, with 12 bases in the middle. Germline lookup yields CDR1 SQVTM and CDR2 ANQGSEA. Here the CDR3 reads CSVEGLFNYGYTF. The CDR3, as DNA: TGCAGCGTGGAGGGACTGTTTAACTATGGCTACACCTTC.

This clone showed up just a few times. The chain carries TRBV18 and TRBJ2-7, with TRBD2 matching over 7 bases. From germline, CDR1 is KGHSH and CDR2 LQKENI. V shed 3 bases, J shed 6 bases, and the junction held 17 bases outside the gene matches. This CDR3 is 17 amino acids long. The CDR3 region has the DNA TGTGCCAGCTCACCGGGAGGGAGTGGCTCCTCGGGCGGCGAGCAGTACTTC. Translated, it gives CASSPGGSGSSGGEQYF.

Only a few counts were recorded for this clone. The chain links TRBV7-9 to TRBJ2-1; D gene unclear. The germline V and J ends were trimmed by 7 bases and 8 bases, with 18 bases remaining between them. Germline values: CDR1 SEHNR, CDR2 FQNEAQ (reference sequence). CDR3 size: 14 residues. The CDR3 loop is CASTGSGNLDEQFF. The CDR3 coding sequence is TGTGCCAGCACGGGCAGTGGGAACCTGGATGAGCAGTTCTTC.

The chain links TRBV6-5 to TRBJ2-7; 9 nucleotides align to TRBD2. After removal of 4 bases from V and 4 bases from J, the junction contained 5 bases not matched to a gene. From germline, CDR1 is MNHEY and CDR2 SVGAGI. The CDR3 has 14 amino acids. In nucleotides, the CDR3 is TGTGCCAGCAGTTTAGCGGGAGAGGGTTACGAGCAGTACTTC. It encodes CASSLAGEGYEQYF.

J is TRBJ2-5 and V is TRBV6-1, with TRBD1 matching over 7 bases. The V segment lost 6 bases and the J segment 4 bases; nucleotides outside the gene matches: 5. CDR3 length: 13 residues. CDR1 is MNHNS and CDR2 is SASEGT in the germline V gene. The CDR3 is CASRGTVIETQYF. CDR3 bases: TGTGCCAGCAGAGGGACAGTCATAGAGACCCAGTACTTC.

V usage is TRBV7-2 and J usage is TRBJ2-1; 10 positions agree with TRBD2. CDR1 and CDR2 (germline): SGHTA, FQGNSA. Trimming at V came to 1 base and at J to 5 bases, leaving 11 bases not matched to a gene. This CDR3 region has 18 residues. The CDR3 region is CASSLVPSGSTSNNEQFF. The CDR3 coding sequence is TGTGCCAGCAGCTTAGTACCTAGCGGGAGTACTTCCAACAATGAGCAGTTCTTC.

The chain joins TRBV25-1 to TRBJ2-5; D unclear. Germline V gene sequence: CDR1 MGHDK, CDR2 SYGVNS. This CDR3 region has 12 residues. V dropped 9 bases and J dropped 5 bases, with 13 bases sitting between them. This CDR3 reads CASGWQRETQYF. CDR3 sequence (DNA): TGTGCCAGTGGATGGCAGCGTGAGACCCAGTACTTC.

In the case of this clone: This CDR3 is also generated by other DNA sequences in the sample. V gene TRBV28 combines with J gene TRBJ1-2; no clear D gene. Per the germline V gene, CDR1 is MDHEN and CDR2 is SYDVKM. V lost 3 bases, J lost 3 bases, and 5 bases lay in between. The CDR3 is 12 residues long. CDR3 coding DNA: TGTGCCAGCAGTTTGAGCGACTATGGCTACACCTTC. It specifies CASSLSDYGYTF.

The chain uses TRBV10-3 and TRBJ2-7, with TRBD2 matching over 9 bases. V lost 4 bases, J lost 3 bases, and 4 bases stayed unmatched. The CDR3 sequence is 14 residues long. Germline lookup yields CDR1 ENHRY and CDR2 SYGVKD. DNA of the CDR3: TGTGCCATCAGTGGTAGCGGGAGCGGCTACGAGCAGTACTTC. Protein: CAISGSGSGYEQYF.

This clone was seen only a few times. Other DNA sequences in the sample encode the same CDR3. The rearrangement links TRBV2 to TRBJ1-2; D gene uncertain. The CDR3 covers 10 residues. CDR1 and CDR2 from the germline V gene are SNHLY and FYNNEI. Trimming left V 8 bases short and J 3 bases short, with 4 bases between. The CDR3 reads CASGDYGYTF. Written as DNA, the CDR3 is TGTGCCAGCGGGGACTATGGCTACACCTTC.

The CDR3 loop reads CASSYGGGGYGYTF. Here the CDR3 DNA reads TGTGCCAGCAGTTACGGTGGGGGGGGCTATGGCTACACCTTC. This sequence joins TRBV6-6 and TRBJ1-2, with D possibly TRBD1 on 5 matching bases. Germline V gene data show CDR1 as MNHNY and CDR2 as SVGAGI (reference sequence). V lost 2 bases and J 4 bases, leaving 11 bases between the germline ends. CDR3 length equals 14 residues.

The chain recombines TRBV18 with TRBJ1-3; D not resolved. This CDR3 is built from 15 residues. The germline V and J ends were trimmed by 6 bases and 0 bases, with 12 bases remaining between them. Germline-derived CDR1 and CDR2 are KGHSH and LQKENI. CDR3 loop: CASSTQLSSGNTIYF. CDR3 sequence (DNA): TGTGCCAGCTCCACACAGCTCAGCTCTGGAAACACCATATATTTT.